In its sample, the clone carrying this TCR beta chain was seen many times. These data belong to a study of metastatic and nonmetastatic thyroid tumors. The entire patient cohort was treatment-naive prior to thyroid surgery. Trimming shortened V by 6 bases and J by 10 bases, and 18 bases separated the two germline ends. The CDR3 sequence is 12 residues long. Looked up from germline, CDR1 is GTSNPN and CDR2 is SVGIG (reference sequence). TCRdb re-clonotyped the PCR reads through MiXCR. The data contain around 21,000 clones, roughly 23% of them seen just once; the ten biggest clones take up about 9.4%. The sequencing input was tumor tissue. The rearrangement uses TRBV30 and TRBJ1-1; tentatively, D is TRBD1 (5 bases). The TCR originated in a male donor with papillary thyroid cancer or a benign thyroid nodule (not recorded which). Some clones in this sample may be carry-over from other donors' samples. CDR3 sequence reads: CACGQLGLGAFF. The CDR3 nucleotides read TGTGCCTGTGGACAATTAGGGTTGGGAGCTTTCTTT.